This entry lists 8 T cell receptor beta chains sequenced from one sample in a study of CD8 T cells in Susac syndrome. After extraction with the RNeasy kit, 0.5 to 1 ug of the RNA was reverse transcribed using random hexamers. Via MiXCR, TCRdb re-called the immunoSEQ multiplex PCR reads, giving one row per CDR3 protein. The sample yields 160,000 or so distinct CDR3 sequences, roughly 95% seen once. The source material was CD8+ T cells from PBMCs. The receptors derive from a human donor with multiple sclerosis.

The rearrangement links TRBV19 to TRBJ1-2; a weak D match, TRBD1 (5 bases). This CDR3 is built from 14 residues. Germline V CDR1 and CDR2: LNHDA, SQIVND (reference sequence). V gave up 3 bases and J gave up 5 bases, with 13 bases separating them. The CDR3 region is CASSIHPGNYGYTF. DNA for the CDR3: TGTGCCAGTAGTATTCACCCAGGGAATTATGGCTACACCTTC.

This clonotype was seen only once. This chain connects TRBV19 to TRBJ2-7; no firm D call. V lost 4 bases and J lost 7, with 23 bases in between. The CDR3 covers 16 residues. Germline CDR1 LNHDA, CDR2 SQIVND (reference sequence). This CDR3 is CASSTPRSSGPREQYF. The CDR3 DNA reads TGTGCCAGTAGTACGCCGAGATCATCCGGGCCTCGGGAGCAGTACTTC.

The rearrangement joins TRBV14 to TRBJ2-7, with D unresolved. Trimming left V 1 base short and J 3 bases short, with 13 bases between. CDR3 size: 15 residues. Per germline, CDR1 SGHDN and CDR2 FVKESK. The CDR3 DNA reads TGTGCCAGCAGCCAAGGGGTCAACAGCCTCTACGAGCAGTACTTC. The encoded protein is CASSQGVNSLYEQYF.

The V and J genes are TRBV6-1 and TRBJ2-3; a weak D match, TRBD2 (6 bases). Germline V lookup: CDR1 MNHNS, CDR2 SASEGT. Deletions cut 6 bases from V and 0 bases from J, with 19 bases between. This CDR3 comprises 17 residues. The CDR3 DNA follows: TGTGCCAGCAGATCCCAGCTAGCGTACACTAGCACAGATACGCAGTATTTT. Translating it yields CASRSQLAYTSTDTQYF.

The chain carries TRBV29-1 and TRBJ2-4; the D gene is possibly TRBD2 (5 bases). The CDR3 covers 11 residues. Germline CDR1 and CDR2: SQVTM and ANQGSEA. Trimming removed 4 bases at V and 8 bases at J, with 9 bases between. The CDR3 DNA follows: TGCAGCGTTGTCCGGCGGGACATTCAGTACTTC. It is translated as CSVVRRDIQYF.

The V call is TRBV30, the J call TRBJ2-5; a weak D match, TRBD1 (5 bases). The CDR3 is 15 residues long. Looked up from germline, CDR1 is GTSNPN and CDR2 is SVGIG (reference sequence). V was cut by 2 bases and J by 6 bases, with 19 bases left in between. The CDR3 nucleotides read TGTGCCTGGAGTCCCGGAATGCAGGGCTTGAAGACCCAGTACTTC. Residues: CAWSPGMQGLKTQYF.

The V and J genes are TRBV11-2 and TRBJ2-3; 10 bases align to TRBD2. Germline values: CDR1 SGHAT, CDR2 FQNNGV. This CDR3 contains 20 residues. V was pared by 3 bases and J by 5 bases, with 20 bases of the junction left unmatched. CDR3 bases: TGTGCCAGCAGCTTCTTGCAGGGAGGAACTAGCGGGACACAAGGAGATACGCAGTATTTT. This codes for CASSFLQGGTSGTQGDTQYF.

V is TRBV11-1 and J is TRBJ1-5; TRBD1 might be the D (6 bases). Per the germline V gene, CDR1 is SGHAT and CDR2 is FQDESV (reference sequence). Trimming took 5 bases from V and 5 from J, leaving 10 bases between them. CDR3 length equals 13 residues. The CDR3 bases are TGTGCCAGCAGCGAGGACAGACATCAGCCCCAGCATTTT. It codes for CASSEDRHQPQHF.